This TCR beta chain was documented in a study of blood T cell repertoires in COVID-19. Study information: In each case, the material was cDNA or gDNA derived from T cells, B-cell-depleted T cells, or PBMCs.

As handled by the study authors: Nucleated cell number was recorded as an estimate derived from reference gene primer amplification. The data were produced by immunoSEQ multiplex PCR, yet TCRdb's version contains in-frame clones alone and is incomplete. V and J calls and clone size follow that table, whereas D and trimming were derived from the DNA. The table lists roughly 40,000 clones, roughly three quarters of them singletons. A word on this clone: Other DNA sequences within the sample encode an identical CDR3.

Germline CDR1 and CDR2: LGHNA and YSLEER. Between the trimmed V and J ends, which lost 0 bases and 1 base, there was a span of 3 bases. The length of the CDR3 is 13 residues. Sequencing was carried out using peripheral blood. The clonotype was recovered from a man aged 65-85 years with acute or convalescent COVID-19. The chain is built from TRBV4-3 and TRBJ1-1; D gene ambiguous. In nucleotides, the CDR3 is TGCGCCAGCAGCCAAGACAGGAACACTGAAGCTTTCTTT. It encodes CASSQDRNTEAFF.